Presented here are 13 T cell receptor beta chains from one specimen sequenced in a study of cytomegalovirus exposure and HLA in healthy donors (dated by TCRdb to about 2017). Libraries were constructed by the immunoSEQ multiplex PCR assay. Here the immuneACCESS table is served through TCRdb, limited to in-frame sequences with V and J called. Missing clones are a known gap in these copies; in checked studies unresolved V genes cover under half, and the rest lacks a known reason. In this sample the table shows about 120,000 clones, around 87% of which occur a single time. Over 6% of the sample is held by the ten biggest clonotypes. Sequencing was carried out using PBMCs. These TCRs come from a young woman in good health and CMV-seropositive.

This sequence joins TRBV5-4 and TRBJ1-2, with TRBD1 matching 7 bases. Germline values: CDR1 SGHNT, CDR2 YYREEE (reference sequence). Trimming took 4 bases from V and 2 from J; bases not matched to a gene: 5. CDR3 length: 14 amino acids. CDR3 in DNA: TGTGCCAGCAGCCTCGGGACAGAAAACTATGGCTACACCTTC. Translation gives CASSLGTENYGYTF.

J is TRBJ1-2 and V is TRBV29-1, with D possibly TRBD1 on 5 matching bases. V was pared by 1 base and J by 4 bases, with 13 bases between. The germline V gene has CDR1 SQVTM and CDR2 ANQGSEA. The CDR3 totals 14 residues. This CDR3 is CSVEGRVEGYGYTF. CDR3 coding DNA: TGCAGCGTTGAAGGCAGGGTGGAAGGCTATGGCTACACCTTC.

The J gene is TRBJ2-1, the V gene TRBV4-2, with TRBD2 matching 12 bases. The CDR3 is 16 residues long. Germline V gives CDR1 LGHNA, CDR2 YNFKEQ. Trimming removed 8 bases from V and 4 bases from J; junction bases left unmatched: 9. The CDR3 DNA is TGTGCCAGCGGACTAGCGGGGTCTGCATCTTACAATGAGCAGTTCTTC. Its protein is CASGLAGSASYNEQFF.

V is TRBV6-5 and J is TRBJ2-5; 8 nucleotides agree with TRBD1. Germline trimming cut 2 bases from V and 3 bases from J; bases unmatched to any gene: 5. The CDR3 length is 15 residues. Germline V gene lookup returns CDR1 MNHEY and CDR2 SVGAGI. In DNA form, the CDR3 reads TGTGCCAGCAGTTACGCAGGGGGCCCCGAAGAGACCCAGTACTTC. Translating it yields CASSYAGGPEETQYF.

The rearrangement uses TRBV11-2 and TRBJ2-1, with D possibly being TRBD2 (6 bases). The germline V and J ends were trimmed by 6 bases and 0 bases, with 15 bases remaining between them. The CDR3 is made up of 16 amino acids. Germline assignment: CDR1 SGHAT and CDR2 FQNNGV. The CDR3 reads CASSPGAGPSYNEQFF. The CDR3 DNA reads TGTGCCAGCAGTCCCGGGGCGGGACCCTCCTACAATGAGCAGTTCTTC.

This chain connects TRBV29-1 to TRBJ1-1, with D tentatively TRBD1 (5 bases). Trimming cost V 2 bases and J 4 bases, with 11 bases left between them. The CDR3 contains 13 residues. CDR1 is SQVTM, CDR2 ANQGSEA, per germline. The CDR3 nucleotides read TGCAGCGTTGAAAAAGGGACTGGCACTGAAGCTTTCTTT. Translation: CSVEKGTGTEAFF.

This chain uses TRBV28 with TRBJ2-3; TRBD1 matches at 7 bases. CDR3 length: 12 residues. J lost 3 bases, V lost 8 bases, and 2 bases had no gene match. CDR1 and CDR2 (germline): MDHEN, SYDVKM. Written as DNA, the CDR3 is TGTGCCAGCGGGACAGCGACAGATACGCAGTATTTT. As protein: CASGTATDTQYF.

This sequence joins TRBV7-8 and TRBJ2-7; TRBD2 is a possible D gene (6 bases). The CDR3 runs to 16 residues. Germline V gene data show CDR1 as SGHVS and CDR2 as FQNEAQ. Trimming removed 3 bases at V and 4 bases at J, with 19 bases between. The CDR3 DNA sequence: TGTGCCAGCAGCTTTGGGGGGAGCGGAAATACTTACGAGCAGTACTTC. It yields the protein CASSFGGSGNTYEQYF.

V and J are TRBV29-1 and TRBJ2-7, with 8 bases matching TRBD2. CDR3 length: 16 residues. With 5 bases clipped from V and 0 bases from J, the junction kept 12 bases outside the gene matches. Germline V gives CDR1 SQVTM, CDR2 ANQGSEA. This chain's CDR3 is CSVRGSTGTSSYEQYF. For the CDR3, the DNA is TGCAGCGTTCGGGGCTCGACGGGGACTAGCTCCTACGAGCAGTACTTC.

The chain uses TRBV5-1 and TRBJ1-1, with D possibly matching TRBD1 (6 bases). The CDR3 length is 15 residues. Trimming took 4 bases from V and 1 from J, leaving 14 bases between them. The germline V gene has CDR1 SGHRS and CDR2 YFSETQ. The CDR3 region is CASSRSPGQNTEAFF. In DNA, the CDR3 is TGCGCCAGCAGCAGAAGCCCGGGACAGAACACTGAAGCTTTCTTT.

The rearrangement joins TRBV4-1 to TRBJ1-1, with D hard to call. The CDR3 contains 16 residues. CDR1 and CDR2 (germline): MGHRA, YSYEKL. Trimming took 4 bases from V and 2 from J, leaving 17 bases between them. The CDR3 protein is CASSPTNRILNTEAFF. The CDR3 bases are TGCGCCAGCAGCCCGACTAACCGGATCTTAAACACTGAAGCTTTCTTT.

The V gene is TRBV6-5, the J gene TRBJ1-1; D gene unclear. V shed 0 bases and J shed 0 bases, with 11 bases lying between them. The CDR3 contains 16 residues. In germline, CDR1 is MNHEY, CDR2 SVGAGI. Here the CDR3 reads CASSYSSTVLNTEAFF. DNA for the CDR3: TGTGCCAGCAGTTACTCGAGTACAGTCCTGAACACTGAAGCTTTCTTT.

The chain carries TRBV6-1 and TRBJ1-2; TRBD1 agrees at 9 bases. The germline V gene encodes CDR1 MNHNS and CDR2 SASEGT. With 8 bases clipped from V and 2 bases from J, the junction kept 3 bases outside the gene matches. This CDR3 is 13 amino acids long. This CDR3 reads CASSGTGNYGYTF. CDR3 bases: TGTGCCAGCTCCGGGACAGGGAACTATGGCTACACCTTC.